This passage covers 32 T cell receptor delta chains from one sample sequenced in a study of delta chains in infants with herpesvirus infections. TCR cDNA was made from PBMC RNA with gamma- and delta-chain-specific primers. TCRdb reprocessed the RT-PCR reads using CATT. The sample lists roughly 300 delta-chain clones, about 21% occurring once. Sample: peripheral blood, taken at time point 2 of longitudinal follow-up. These receptors were collected from a human donor who was a Ugandan infant, either HIV-exposed or HIV-unexposed (not recorded which).

In its sample, this clone ranks as large. This rearrangement joins TRDV1 to TRDJ1; 7 nucleotides match TRDD3. V lost 2 bases to trimming and J lost 0 bases; unmatched junction nucleotides: 21. Germline values: CDR1 TSWWSYY, CDR2 QGS. This CDR3 spans 21 amino acids. The CDR3 is CALGESNHLRWGLLYTDKLIF. The CDR3 DNA follows: TGTGCTCTTGGGGAATCCAACCACCTACGCTGGGGGTTGCTGTACACCGATAAACTCATCTTT.

This clone is judged hyperexpanded. The J gene is TRDJ1, the V gene TRDV1, with 8 bases that match TRDD3. Losses at the gene ends were 3 bases for V and 1 base for J; bases not matched to a gene: 19. Germline lookup yields CDR1 TSWWSYY and CDR2 QGS. The CDR3 extends over 20 amino acids. CDR3 amino acids: CALGDKVPESRGYLTDKLIF. CDR3 nucleotides: TGTGCTCTTGGGGACAAAGTTCCTGAAAGCAGGGGATACCTCACCGATAAACTCATCTTT.

By share, this clone counts as large (0.1 to 1%). This sequence joins TRDV3 and TRDJ1; D possibly uses TRDD2 or TRDD3 (7 bases each). Germline assignment: CDR1 TVYSNPD and CDR2 GDNSRS (reference sequence). Between the trimmed V and J ends, which lost 5 bases and 5 bases, there was a span of 48 bases. The length of the CDR3 is 23 residues. The CDR3, as DNA: TGTGCCCTCTCCGCGATATTCTCCGGGCCTTCCTCCAAGCGGTGGGGGAGTTCAGATAAACTCATCTTT. Encoded protein: CALSAIFSGPSSKRWGSSDKLIF.

In the case of this clone: This could be a read error, since a much larger clone is one nucleotide away. The chain couples TRDV1 to TRDJ1, with 10 bases that match TRDD3. With 0 bases clipped from V and 0 bases from J, the junction kept 22 bases outside the gene matches. Germline loops: CDR1 TSWWSYY, CDR2 QGS. The length of the CDR3 is 23 residues. CDR3 sequence (DNA): TGTGCTCTTGGGGAACTGAACCCTTCCTGCAGGGTGGGGGATACCCTCTACACCGATAAACTCATCTTT. Its translation: CALGELNPSCRVGDTLYTDKLIF.

To note about this clone: This probably arose from a read error, given a far larger clone one base away. The same CDR3 is also encoded by other DNA sequences in this sample. The chain carries TRAV38-2/DV8 and TRDJ1; 7 nucleotides match TRDD3. The germline CDR1 and CDR2 sequences are TSESDYY and QEAYKQQN. The CDR3 covers 25 residues. V gave up 0 bases and J gave up 0 bases; unmatched junction bases: 32. CDR3 bases: TGTGCTTATAGGAGCGCATTTCCCCTTCATTACTACAGCACTAGTGGGGGAGCGTACACCGATAAACTCATCTTT. Residues: CAYRSAFPLHYYSTSGGAYTDKLIF.

By share of the sample, this clone is hyperexpanded. The chain uses TRDV3 and TRDJ1; tentatively, D is TRDD3 (5 bases). Germline loops: CDR1 TVYSNPD, CDR2 GDNSRS (reference sequence). CDR3 length equals 17 residues. Deletions cut 3 bases from V and 2 bases from J, with 25 bases between. CDR3 region: CALEFCTGLGLTDKLIF. CDR3 DNA sequence: TGTGCCTTGGAATTTTGTACTGGTTTGGGTTTGACCGATAAACTCATCTTT.

A few counts support this clone. This sequence is one base from a far larger clone and is likely a read error. The sample contains more than one DNA sequence encoding this CDR3. V is TRDV1 and J is TRDJ2; 7 bases match TRDD3. The CDR3 is 17 residues long. The germline V gene encodes CDR1 TSWWSYY and CDR2 QGS. J was trimmed by 5 bases and V by 0 bases; bases with no gene match: 9. CDR3: CALGELPVDWGTAQLFF. CDR3 DNA: TGTGCTCTTGGGGAACTGCCCGTGGACTGGGGTACAGCACAACTCTTCTTT.

This clone qualifies as large. The chain employs TRAV29/DV5 and TRDJ1; the match to TRDD3 covers 8 bases. Unmatched junction bases numbered 19, after V lost 3 bases and J lost 6 bases. Germline lookup yields CDR1 NSMFDY and CDR2 ISSIKDK. The CDR3 length is 17 residues. CDR3 loop: CAATWFGECGGSNKLIF. The CDR3 DNA follows: TGTGCAGCAACTTGGTTCGGGGAGTGTGGGGGATCGAATAAACTCATCTTT.

This clone is hyperexpanded. CDR3: CALGELYTDKLIF. DNA for the CDR3: TGTGCTCTTGGGGAACTATACACCGATAAACTCATCTTT. This chain joins TRDV1 and TRDJ1; D is uncertain. The V end was cut by 0 bases, the J end by 0 bases, with 2 bases between. Germline V gene data show CDR1 as TSWWSYY and CDR2 as QGS. The length of the CDR3 is 13 residues.

The chain couples TRDV2 to TRDJ1; TRDD3 agrees at 8 bases. With V trimmed by 0 bases and J by 0 bases, 11 bases remained unmatched. Per the germline V gene, CDR1 is GEAIGNYY and CDR2 is EKD. CDR3 length equals 18 residues. The CDR3 protein is CACDTGTGGPPYTDKLIF. The CDR3 bases are TGTGCCTGTGACACCGGTACTGGGGGCCCTCCGTACACCGATAAACTCATCTTT.

This clone is labeled medium-sized. The chain couples TRDV1 to TRDJ2; 12 positions agree with TRDD3. Unmatched junction bases numbered 2, after V lost 3 bases and J lost 3 bases. This CDR3 region has 16 residues. Germline CDR1 is TSWWSYY and CDR2 is QGS. The CDR3 sequence is CALGEYWGILTAQLFF. The CDR3 bases are TGTGCTCTTGGGGAGTACTGGGGGATACTGACAGCACAACTCTTCTTT.

With regard to this clone: Since a far larger clone is one base different, this is likely a read error. Other nucleotide sequences from this sample produce the same CDR3. The rearrangement uses TRDV2 and TRDJ2; 8 bases align to TRDD3. This CDR3 contains 14 residues. The V gene's germline CDR1 is GEAIGNYY and CDR2 EKD. V was clipped by 6 bases and J by 1 base; unmatched bases: 3. CDR3 amino acids: CACPLGDLTAQLFF. Written as DNA, the CDR3 is TGTGCCTGTCCCCTGGGGGATTTGACAGCACAACTCTTCTTT.

As regards this clone: With a far larger clone one base away, a read error is the likely cause. The chain couples TRDV1 to TRDJ1; 9 bases fit TRDD2. Germline lookup yields CDR1 TSWWSYY and CDR2 QGS. Unmatched junction bases numbered 30, after V lost 3 bases and J lost 1 base. This CDR3 contains 24 residues. DNA of the CDR3: TGTGCTCTTGGGGATCCCCCGGCCTTCCTACGTGTATCAAGCCTGGGGGTCACCACCGATAAACTCATCTTT. Its protein product is CALGDPPAFLRVSSLGVTTDKLIF.

This clone is judged large. The chain uses TRDV2 and TRDJ2; TRDD3 agrees at 9 bases. J gave up 0 bases and V 0 bases, and 1 base lay outside the gene matches. Germline V lookup: CDR1 GEAIGNYY, CDR2 EKD. The CDR3 covers 16 residues. CDR3 protein: CACDTLGDTLTAQLFF. CDR3 nucleotide sequence: TGTGCCTGTGACACCTTGGGGGATACTTTGACAGCACAACTCTTCTTT.

This clone has a handful of counts. The rearrangement uses TRDV1 and TRDJ1; D is possibly TRDD3 (6 bases). Trimming took 5 bases from V and 0 from J, leaving 37 bases between them. The germline CDR1 and CDR2 sequences are TSWWSYY and QGS. The CDR3 extends over 23 amino acids. The CDR3 region is CALGPGGKVPGPYCGIDTDKLIF. CDR3 DNA: TGTGCTCTTGGGCCCGGGGGAAAGGTTCCCGGGCCTTACTGTGGGATAGACACCGATAAACTCATCTTT.

This clone is medium-sized (0.01 to 0.1%). The genes are TRAV29/DV5 and TRDJ1; 12 bases map to TRDD3. Germline CDR1 NSMFDY, CDR2 ISSIKDK. V gave up 7 bases and J gave up 3 bases; unmatched junction bases: 10. The CDR3 is made up of 15 amino acids. The CDR3 DNA is TGTGCATCCCGTACTGGGGGATACCTGGCCGATAAACTCATCTTT. Amino acid sequence: CASRTGGYLADKLIF.

This clone has more than one count but fewer than ten. This DNA translates differently at residue 8 from the TCRdb protein, which is that of a much larger clone; a read error is likely, and the protein shown is the DNA's own translation. The chain uses TRDV1 and TRDJ1, with a weak D call TRDD3 (5 bases). V was pared by 1 base and J by 0 bases, with 21 bases between. The germline gives CDR1 TSWWSYY, CDR2 QGS. This CDR3 has 19 residues. The CDR3 loop is CALGERDRGVYLYTDKLIF. Written as DNA, the CDR3 is TGTGCTCTTGGGGAACGCGACCGGGGGGTATATCTGTACACCGATAAACTCATCTTT.

As to this clone: A far larger clone is a single base away, which makes a read error likely. The genes are TRAV38-2/DV8 and TRDJ1, with 7 bases that match TRDD3. The V segment lost 0 bases and the J segment 0 bases; nucleotides outside the gene matches: 32. In germline, CDR1 is TSESDYY, CDR2 QEAYKQQN. The length of the CDR3 is 25 residues. CDR3 sequence: CAYRSAFPRHYYSTSGGAYTDKLIF. The CDR3 region has the DNA TGTGCTTATAGGAGCGCGTTTCCCCGTCATTACTACAGCACTAGTGGGGGAGCGTACACCGATAAACTCATCTTT.

A remark on this clone: A far larger clone is a single base away, which makes a read error likely. Here the J gene is TRDJ1 and the V gene is not called; TRDD3 reflects the table's D call only, with no check against the DNA. CDR3 length: 17 amino acids. CDR3 nucleotides: TGTGCACGGATACCGATATACTGGGGGATAACCCCCGATAAACTCATCTTT. As protein: CARIPIYWGITPDKLIF.

This clone was seen more than once but under ten times. With a far larger clone one base away, a read error is the likely cause. The same CDR3 can be traced to other DNA sequences in this sample. The chain joins TRDV2 to TRDJ3; the match to TRDD3 covers 8 bases. The junction had 8 bases not matched to a gene; V was cut back by 0 bases and J by 2 bases. The CDR3 has 19 residues. Germline lookup yields CDR1 GEAIGNYY and CDR2 EKD. The CDR3 region has the DNA TGTGCCTGTGACACCACGACTGGGGGTTACGCCTGGGACACCCGACAGATGTTTTTC. As protein: CACDTTTGGYAWDTRQMFF.

This clone is classed as hyperexpanded. Other DNA sequences within the sample encode an identical CDR3. The V gene is TRAV38-2/DV8, the J gene TRDJ1; 7 bases fit TRDD3. This CDR3 comprises 25 residues. Trimming at V came to 0 bases and at J to 0 bases, leaving 32 bases not matched to a gene. Germline assignment: CDR1 TSESDYY and CDR2 QEAYKQQN. Here the CDR3 reads CAYRSAFPLHYYSTSGGAYTDKLIF. The CDR3, as DNA: TGTGCTTATAGGAGCGCGTTTCCCCTTCATTACTACAGCACTAGTGGGGGAGCGTACACCGATAAACTCATCTTT.

Points on this clone: This likely reflects a read error, since a far larger clone is one base away. The sample contains more than one DNA sequence encoding this CDR3. This chain joins TRDV2 and TRDJ1; 12 bases agree with TRDD3. The germline gives CDR1 GEAIGNYY, CDR2 EKD. The CDR3 runs to 23 residues. CDR3 residues: CACEHMVGGRPITGGYRADKLIF. CDR3 in DNA: TGTGCATGTGAGCACATGGTCGGAGGGAGGCCGATTACTGGGGGATACAGGGCCGATAAACTCATCTTT.

The chain combines TRDV1 with TRDJ1, with 12 positions matching TRDD3. Germline V gene sequence: CDR1 TSWWSYY, CDR2 QGS. Germline trimming cut 1 base from V and 7 bases from J; bases unmatched to any gene: 16. The CDR3 runs to 19 residues. CDR3 in DNA: TGTGCTCTTGGGGAACAACAACCGGGGAAGTACTGGGGGATACCTAAACTCATCTTT. Its translation: CALGEQQPGKYWGIPKLIF.

V is TRDV1 and J is TRDJ1; D is unresolved. The V end was cut by 2 bases, the J end by 0 bases, with 10 bases between. This CDR3 has 15 residues. Germline assignment: CDR1 TSWWSYY and CDR2 QGS. This chain's CDR3 is CALGERPNYTDKLIF. The CDR3 DNA reads as TGTGCTCTTGGGGAAAGGCCCAATTACACCGATAAACTCATCTTT.

By share, this clone ranks as hyperexpanded. Other DNA sequences in this sample translate to the same CDR3. The V and J genes are TRDV1 and TRDJ2; 7 nucleotides line up with TRDD3. Unmatched junction bases numbered 9, after V lost 0 bases and J lost 5 bases. The CDR3 is made up of 17 amino acids. Looked up from germline, CDR1 is TSWWSYY and CDR2 is QGS. CDR3 loop: CALGELPVDWGTAQLFF. CDR3 sequence (DNA): TGTGCTCTTGGGGAACTGCCCGTTGACTGGGGTACAGCACAACTCTTCTTT.

By share, this clone ranks as large (0.1 to 1%). The V call is TRDV2, the J call TRDJ3; 7 bases agree with TRDD3. The germline V gene encodes CDR1 GEAIGNYY and CDR2 EKD. This CDR3 comprises 19 residues. V lost 3 bases to trimming and J lost 0 bases; unmatched junction nucleotides: 10. CDR3 sequence (DNA): TGTGCCTGTGACTCCGTTATGGGGGAGAGCTCCTGGGACACCCGACAGATGTTTTTC. Translation gives CACDSVMGESSWDTRQMFF.

By sample share, this clone is large. This chain links TRDV2 with TRDJ1, with TRDD3 as a possible D gene (6 bases). In germline, CDR1 is GEAIGNYY, CDR2 EKD. With 2 bases removed from V and 0 bases from J, the gap between germline ends came to 9 bases. The CDR3 has 14 residues. CDR3 sequence: CACDSLGDTDKLIF. The CDR3 DNA reads TGTGCCTGTGACAGCTTGGGGGACACCGATAAACTCATCTTT.

This clone is labeled as hyperexpanded. The same CDR3 can be traced to other DNA sequences in this sample. The genes are TRDV1 and TRDJ2; TRDD3 aligns across 11 bases. The CDR3 spans 18 residues. Trimming cost V 4 bases and J 6 bases; bases outside gene matches: 13. Germline CDR1 is TSWWSYY and CDR2 is QGS. CDR3 protein: CALGGELWGIHQAAQLFF. CDR3 DNA sequence: TGTGCTCTTGGGGGGGAGCTCTGGGGGATACATCAGGCAGCACAACTCTTCTTT.

With respect to this clone: One base separates it from a far larger clone, so it is likely a read error. This chain joins TRDV1 and TRDJ1; TRDD3 agrees at 8 bases. The junction had 19 bases not matched to a gene; V was cut back by 3 bases and J by 1 base. Per the germline V gene, CDR1 is TSWWSYY and CDR2 is QGS. The CDR3 length is 20 residues. The chain's CDR3 is CALGDKVPESRGYITDKLIF. The CDR3 region has the DNA TGTGCTCTTGGGGACAAAGTTCCTGAAAGCAGGGGATACATCACCGATAAACTCATCTTT.

This clone is labeled as large. CDR3 sequence: CALGEYSGGLPPCYKLIF. For the CDR3, the DNA is TGTGCTCTTGGGGAATATTCTGGGGGATTACCCCCTTGCTATAAACTCATCTTT. The chain combines TRDV1 with TRDJ1, with TRDD3 identical over 9 bases. The CDR3 is made up of 18 amino acids. Unmatched junction bases numbered 16, after V lost 2 bases and J lost 6 bases. CDR1 TSWWSYY and CDR2 QGS come from the germline V gene.

This clone ranks as hyperexpanded. The sample contains more than one DNA sequence encoding this CDR3. The J segment is TRDJ1; no V gene was assigned; the table's D call TRDD3 went unverified against the DNA. CDR3 length equals 17 residues. CDR3 in DNA: TGTGCACGGATACCGGTATACTGGGGGATAACCCCCGATAAACTCATCTTT. It translates to CARIPVYWGITPDKLIF.

This clone is termed hyperexpanded (1% or more). The gene calls are TRDV2 and TRDJ3, with 12 positions matching TRDD3. V trimming: 2 bases; J trimming: 3 bases; junction bases outside the gene matches: 4. This CDR3 spans 18 amino acids. The V gene's germline CDR1 is GEAIGNYY and CDR2 EKD. CDR3 DNA sequence: TGTGCCTGTGACAGTACTGGGGGATACAGCTGGGACACCCGACAGATGTTTTTC. This codes for CACDSTGGYSWDTRQMFF.